One and the same sample provided the 5 T cell receptor beta chains below, sequenced in a study of CD8 T cells in ankylosing spondylitis. TCRdb re-called the 5' RACE reads with MiXCR, one entry per CDR3 protein. This sample carries 310,000 or so distinct CDR3 sequences, 20% of them seen once, and the ten largest clones take under 8.5%. The sample consisted of blood, either unsorted or a sorted T cell fraction (not recorded which). The receptors shown here come from a male donor with ankylosing spondylitis or in good health (not recorded which).

This clonotype came up a few times. The V gene is TRBV20-1, the J gene TRBJ2-1; the match to TRBD2 covers 7 bases. This CDR3 has 14 amino acids. Germline V gene lookup returns CDR1 DFQATT and CDR2 SNEGSKA (reference sequence). V was pared by 5 bases and J by 3 bases, with 7 bases of the junction left unmatched. The CDR3 DNA reads as TGCAGTGCTCAGCCCGCGGGAGTCTACAATGAGCAGTTCTTC. Translation gives CSAQPAGVYNEQFF.

The V gene is TRBV5-5, the J gene TRBJ2-5, with D maybe TRBD1 (5 bases). Per the germline V gene, CDR1 is SGHKS and CDR2 is YYEKEE (reference sequence). V lost 4 bases and J 1 base, leaving 11 bases between the germline ends. The CDR3 runs to 14 residues. The CDR3 reads CASSPRVIQETQYF. The CDR3 DNA is TGTGCCAGCAGCCCCAGGGTTATCCAAGAGACCCAGTACTTC.

This clonotype has more than one count but fewer than ten. The genes are TRBV28 and TRBJ1-6; D gene uncertain. Trimming removed 8 bases from V and 5 bases from J, with 16 bases in between. From germline, CDR1 is MDHEN and CDR2 SYDVKM. The CDR3 has 15 amino acids. CDR3 in DNA: TGTGCCAGCGGTAGACCCGGCAGTAATAATTCACCCCTCCACTTT. Protein sequence: CASGRPGSNNSPLHF.

This rearrangement joins TRBV5-5 to TRBJ1-2, with a weak D call TRBD1 (5 bases). The V gene lost 0 bases and the J gene lost 1 base, with 13 bases spanning the gap. The CDR3 loop spans 16 amino acids. The germline V gene has CDR1 SGHKS and CDR2 YYEKEE (reference sequence). For the CDR3, the DNA is TGTGCCAGCAGCTTGGGGCAGGGTTCCGATAACTATGGCTACACCTTC. Translation gives CASSLGQGSDNYGYTF.

This clonotype was seen a few times. The V call is TRBV15, the J call TRBJ2-3, with D possibly being TRBD2 (5 bases). V dropped 3 bases and J dropped 2 bases, with 18 bases sitting between them. The CDR3 runs 17 residues. Germline loops: CDR1 LNHNV, CDR2 YYDKDF (reference sequence). CDR3 DNA sequence: TGTGCCACCAGCAGGGGCCTTAACGGGAAACTCACAGATACGCAGTATTTT. It is translated as CATSRGLNGKLTDTQYF.